This record concerns one T cell receptor beta chain sequence. Authors' analysis steps: Reference gene primer amplification gave estimated nucleated cell counts. Assay used: immunoSEQ multiplex PCR; TCRdb lists only in-frame clones, some missing. The DNA was the basis for D and trimming; V, J and clone size are from that table. The sample records about 480,000 clones, roughly 89% being singletons. This record comes from a study of blood T cell repertoires in COVID-19. Overall study context: Sites in the United States, Italy and Spain provided acute and convalescent COVID-19 samples. The cDNA or gDNA used as material had been derived from T cells, B-cell-depleted T cells, or PBMCs.

The CDR3 runs to 15 residues. The junction had 5 bases not matched to a gene; V was cut back by 4 bases and J by 1 base. Germline loops: CDR1 SGDLS, CDR2 YYNGEE. Enrollment of patients from Seattle took place during active infection, with longitudinal follow-up. V and J are TRBV9 and TRBJ1-3, with 7 nucleotides matching TRBD1. Sequences were obtained from peripheral blood. This sequence originates from a man between 18 and 29 years old with COVID-19, enrolled during active disease. Here the CDR3 reads CASSSLQGSGNTIYF. The CDR3 coding sequence is TGTGCCAGCAGCTCTCTACAGGGGTCTGGAAACACCATATATTTT.